This T cell receptor beta chain was profiled in a study of CD8+CD57+ T cells in acquired aplastic anemia. Study-wide background: DNA per sorted CD4+ or CD8+ sample ranged roughly 0.19 to 27.4 ug, averaging roughly 3.2 ug.

This CDR3 spans 14 amino acids. J lost 3 bases, V lost 4 bases, and 4 bases had no gene match. The TCR beta profiling, which covered VDJ combination and CDR3 sequence, was carried out using genomic DNA as the template. TCRdb re-called the reads through MiXCR, storing one row per CDR3 protein. Counted here are around 130,000 distinct CDR3 sequences, approximately 50% occurring once; the ten biggest clones make up under 35%. Those patients picked for sequencing had displayed CD8+CD57+ cell expansion on flow cytometry. Receipt of therapy had not occurred in any patient by the time of blood sampling. General study points: Both patients and controls carried the same twenty-nine CD8+ CDR3 sequences. Significant differences in CD8+ Simpson's diversity were not observed between patients and controls.

As to this clonotype: The target antigen is unknown.

The sequenced sample was sorted CD4+, CD8+, or CD8+CD57+ T cells (not recorded which) from PBMCs. The receptor was isolated from a human donor with aplastic anemia. The chain carries TRBV12-3 or TRBV12-4 and TRBJ2-7; 9 bases fit TRBD2. The CDR3 sequence is CASSSGLAGYEQYF. The CDR3 nucleotides are TGTGCCAGCAGTTCGGGACTAGCAGGCTACGAGCAGTACTTC.